A selection of T cell receptor beta chains follows, all from one sample in a study of blood T cell repertoires in COVID-19. Sequencing used immunoSEQ multiplex PCR; TCRdb keeps in-frame clones, though not all of them. The top ten hold roughly 15% of the sample, which has about 220,000 clones, roughly 88% seen once. The sequenced sample consisted of PBMCs or T cells enriched from blood (not recorded which). The receptors come from a woman in her forties or fifties with acute COVID-19. Both conserved end residues are part of each CDR3. Each record gives: V gene, J gene, D gene, CDR3 length, clone size, CDR3 protein, CDR3 DNA. D genes are given only for firm matches. Clone sizes are given selectively: once, few, many, or a class where the clone is expanded.

V gene: TRBV29-1; J gene: TRBJ1-2; D gene: -; CDR3 length: 11; clone size: -; CDR3 protein: CSAGENYGYTF; CDR3 DNA: TGCAGCGCGGGGGAGAACTATGGCTACACCTTC
V gene: TRBV5-4; J gene: TRBJ2-7; D gene: -; CDR3 length: 15; clone size: -; CDR3 protein: CASSLVPGDSYEQYF; CDR3 DNA: TGTGCCAGCAGCTTGGTCCCGGGAGACTCCTACGAGCAGTACTTC
V gene: TRBV4-2; J gene: TRBJ1-2; D gene: -; CDR3 length: 14; clone size: -; CDR3 protein: CASSQDAGHYGYTF; CDR3 DNA: TGTGCCAGCAGCCAAGATGCAGGGCACTATGGCTACACCTTC
V gene: TRBV27; J gene: TRBJ1-6; D gene: TRBD1; CDR3 length: 13; clone size: -; CDR3 protein: CASSGTGDSPLHF; CDR3 DNA: TGTGCCAGCAGCGGGACAGGGGATTCACCCCTCCACTTT
V gene: TRBV18; J gene: TRBJ1-4; D gene: TRBD1; CDR3 length: 16; clone size: -; CDR3 protein: CASSQSPGQGWEKLFF; CDR3 DNA: TGTGCCAGCTCACAGAGTCCGGGACAGGGATGGGAAAAACTGTTTTTT
V gene: TRBV5-1; J gene: TRBJ1-2; D gene: -; CDR3 length: 16; clone size: -; CDR3 protein: CASSLASGVSFYGYTF; CDR3 DNA: TGCGCCAGCAGCTTGGCCAGCGGGGTTTCCTTCTATGGCTACACCTTC
V gene: TRBV9; J gene: TRBJ1-6; D gene: TRBD1; CDR3 length: 15; clone size: few; CDR3 protein: CASSASQGVNSPLHF; CDR3 DNA: TGTGCCAGCAGCGCCTCCCAGGGGGTTAATTCACCCCTCCACTTT
V gene: TRBV5-1; J gene: TRBJ2-2; D gene: TRBD2; CDR3 length: 16; clone size: once; CDR3 protein: CASSLLAGVRTGELFF; CDR3 DNA: TGCGCCAGCAGCTTACTAGCGGGAGTACGCACCGGGGAGCTGTTTTTT
V gene: TRBV4-1; J gene: TRBJ1-5; D gene: -; CDR3 length: 16; clone size: -; CDR3 protein: CASSRGLGDSNQPQHF; CDR3 DNA: TGCGCCAGCAGCCGAGGATTAGGAGATAGCAATCAGCCCCAGCATTTT
V gene: TRBV3-1/TRBV3-2; J gene: TRBJ1-1; D gene: -; CDR3 length: 16; clone size: -; CDR3 protein: CASSPEGWGKTTEAFF; CDR3 DNA: TGTGCCAGCAGCCCGGAAGGGTGGGGCAAGACCACTGAAGCTTTCTTT
V gene: TRBV3-1/TRBV3-2; J gene: TRBJ1-6; D gene: -; CDR3 length: 14; clone size: once; CDR3 protein: CASSQGQGNSPLHF; CDR3 DNA: TGTGCCAGCAGCCAAGGGCAGGGGAATTCACCCCTCCACTTT
V gene: TRBV7-9; J gene: TRBJ2-2; D gene: -; CDR3 length: 12; clone size: once; CDR3 protein: CASSLQGGELFF; CDR3 DNA: TGTGCCAGCAGCTTACAGGGCGGGGAGCTGTTTTTT
V gene: TRBV9; J gene: TRBJ2-7; D gene: -; CDR3 length: 15; clone size: once; CDR3 protein: CASSVVPVRGHEQYF; CDR3 DNA: TGTGCCAGCAGCGTAGTGCCCGTCAGGGGCCACGAGCAGTACTTC
V gene: TRBV9; J gene: TRBJ2-3; D gene: -; CDR3 length: 13; clone size: -; CDR3 protein: CASSVGVVDTQYF; CDR3 DNA: TGTGCCAGCAGCGTAGGAGTGGTAGATACGCAGTATTTT
V gene: TRBV6-5; J gene: TRBJ1-2; D gene: -; CDR3 length: 14; clone size: -; CDR3 protein: CASSYSVGDGGYTF; CDR3 DNA: TGTGCCAGCAGTTACTCGGTAGGGGATGGCGGCTACACCTTC
V gene: TRBV4-1; J gene: TRBJ2-4; D gene: -; CDR3 length: 14; clone size: -; CDR3 protein: CASSLQVAKNIQYF; CDR3 DNA: TGCGCCAGCAGCCTTCAGGTAGCCAAAAACATTCAGTACTTC
V gene: TRBV9; J gene: TRBJ2-3; D gene: -; CDR3 length: 14; clone size: -; CDR3 protein: CASNFLGGPDTQYF; CDR3 DNA: TGTGCCAGCAATTTCCTAGGGGGACCCGATACGCAGTATTTT
V gene: TRBV18; J gene: TRBJ2-7; D gene: TRBD2; CDR3 length: 15; clone size: -; CDR3 protein: CASSLPGRGEYEQYF; CDR3 DNA: TGTGCCAGCTCCCTCCCGGGGAGGGGCGAGTACGAGCAGTACTTC
V gene: TRBV6-6; J gene: TRBJ2-7; D gene: TRBD2; CDR3 length: 16; clone size: -; CDR3 protein: CASSNPFGTTDYEQYF; CDR3 DNA: TGTGCCAGCAGTAACCCCTTCGGGACTACTGACTACGAGCAGTACTTC
V gene: TRBV27; J gene: TRBJ1-6; D gene: -; CDR3 length: 15; clone size: -; CDR3 protein: CASRRELTYNSPLHF; CDR3 DNA: TGTGCCAGCAGGAGAGAGTTGACCTATAATTCACCCCTCCACTTT
V gene: TRBV18; J gene: TRBJ2-2; D gene: TRBD2; CDR3 length: 17; clone size: -; CDR3 protein: CASSPGLAGGDTGELFF; CDR3 DNA: TGTGCCAGCTCACCAGGTCTAGCGGGAGGTGACACCGGGGAGCTGTTTTTT
V gene: TRBV7-6; J gene: TRBJ2-7; D gene: -; CDR3 length: 14; clone size: -; CDR3 protein: CASSLSSGTYEQYF; CDR3 DNA: TGTGCCAGCAGCTTATCATCCGGGACCTACGAGCAGTACTTC
V gene: TRBV6-5; J gene: TRBJ1-5; D gene: -; CDR3 length: 13; clone size: -; CDR3 protein: CAIQGDSNQPQHF; CDR3 DNA: TGTGCCATACAGGGAGATAGCAATCAGCCCCAGCATTTT
V gene: TRBV28; J gene: TRBJ1-4; D gene: -; CDR3 length: 16; clone size: -; CDR3 protein: CASSRGAFATNEKLFF; CDR3 DNA: TGTGCCAGCAGTCGGGGGGCTTTCGCAACTAATGAAAAACTGTTTTTT
V gene: TRBV27; J gene: TRBJ2-3; D gene: TRBD2; CDR3 length: 16; clone size: -; CDR3 protein: CASSYATSGTTDTQYF; CDR3 DNA: TGTGCCAGCAGTTACGCGACTAGCGGGACGACAGATACGCAGTATTTT
V gene: TRBV3-1/TRBV3-2; J gene: TRBJ1-1; D gene: -; CDR3 length: 15; clone size: -; CDR3 protein: CASSQVGGVNTEAFF; CDR3 DNA: TGTGCCAGCAGCCAAGTCGGGGGTGTGAACACTGAAGCTTTCTTT
V gene: TRBV15; J gene: TRBJ2-1; D gene: -; CDR3 length: 15; clone size: -; CDR3 protein: CATGAWTGVYNEQFF; CDR3 DNA: TGTGCCACCGGTGCCTGGACGGGGGTATACAATGAGCAGTTCTTC
V gene: TRBV5-1; J gene: TRBJ2-3; D gene: TRBD2; CDR3 length: 16; clone size: -; CDR3 protein: CASSPGNSGSTDTQYF; CDR3 DNA: TGCGCCAGCAGCCCAGGAAATAGCGGGAGCACAGATACGCAGTATTTT
V gene: TRBV7-5; J gene: TRBJ1-6; D gene: -; CDR3 length: 17; clone size: -; CDR3 protein: CVRTLRAPGYYNSPLHF; CDR3 DNA: TGTGTCAGAACCTTAAGGGCCCCAGGGTATTATAATTCACCCCTCCACTTT
V gene: TRBV7-2; J gene: TRBJ2-3; D gene: -; CDR3 length: 17; clone size: -; CDR3 protein: CASSLGSGTIHTDTQYF; CDR3 DNA: TGTGCCAGCAGCTTAGGGTCGGGGACAATCCACACAGATACGCAGTATTTT
V gene: TRBV7-2; J gene: TRBJ2-7; D gene: TRBD2; CDR3 length: 13; clone size: -; CDR3 protein: CASSIGLAYEQYF; CDR3 DNA: TGTGCCAGCAGCATCGGACTAGCCTACGAGCAGTACTTC
V gene: TRBV5-1; J gene: TRBJ2-7; D gene: TRBD1; CDR3 length: 15; clone size: -; CDR3 protein: CASSVPGQGTYEQYF; CDR3 DNA: TGCGCCAGCAGCGTACCGGGACAGGGGACCTACGAGCAGTACTTC
V gene: TRBV29-1; J gene: TRBJ2-3; D gene: -; CDR3 length: 14; clone size: -; CDR3 protein: CSAEEVSATDTQYF; CDR3 DNA: TGCAGCGCCGAGGAGGTTTCGGCCACAGATACGCAGTATTTT
V gene: TRBV28; J gene: TRBJ2-7; D gene: -; CDR3 length: 12; clone size: -; CDR3 protein: CASSLLPYEQYF; CDR3 DNA: TGTGCCAGCAGCCTACTCCCCTACGAGCAGTACTTC
V gene: TRBV6-5; J gene: TRBJ2-7; D gene: TRBD2; CDR3 length: 15; clone size: -; CDR3 protein: CASRKLAGGSYEQYF; CDR3 DNA: TGTGCCAGCAGAAAACTAGCGGGAGGTTCCTACGAGCAGTACTTC
V gene: TRBV29-1; J gene: TRBJ2-7; D gene: TRBD2; CDR3 length: 13; clone size: -; CDR3 protein: CSVLITGGYEQYF; CDR3 DNA: TGCAGCGTGCTTATTACGGGGGGCTACGAGCAGTACTTC
V gene: TRBV7-9; J gene: TRBJ2-3; D gene: TRBD2; CDR3 length: 15; clone size: once; CDR3 protein: CASSLAAGSTDTQYF; CDR3 DNA: TGTGCCAGCAGCTTAGCAGCGGGAAGCACAGATACGCAGTATTTT
V gene: TRBV5-5; J gene: TRBJ1-1; D gene: -; CDR3 length: 14; clone size: -; CDR3 protein: CASSSRVMNTEAFF; CDR3 DNA: TGTGCCAGCAGCTCGAGAGTTATGAACACTGAAGCTTTCTTT
V gene: TRBV28; J gene: TRBJ2-1; D gene: -; CDR3 length: 15; clone size: -; CDR3 protein: CASTKRRSSYNEQFF; CDR3 DNA: TGTGCCAGCACAAAACGGAGGAGCTCCTACAATGAGCAGTTCTTC
V gene: TRBV27; J gene: TRBJ1-6; D gene: -; CDR3 length: 16; clone size: -; CDR3 protein: CASSLTRTPPNSPLHF; CDR3 DNA: TGTGCCAGCAGTTTAACGCGCACTCCCCCAAATTCACCCCTCCACTTT
V gene: TRBV18; J gene: TRBJ2-1; D gene: TRBD2; CDR3 length: 15; clone size: -; CDR3 protein: CASSPASGRRNEQFF; CDR3 DNA: TGTGCCAGCTCACCCGCTAGCGGGAGGAGAAATGAGCAGTTCTTC
V gene: TRBV30; J gene: TRBJ1-5; D gene: -; CDR3 length: 12; clone size: -; CDR3 protein: CAWSPAGLPQHF; CDR3 DNA: TGTGCCTGGAGTCCGGCAGGACTGCCCCAGCATTTT
V gene: TRBV6-5; J gene: TRBJ1-1; D gene: TRBD1; CDR3 length: 15; clone size: -; CDR3 protein: CAADRGRRVNTEAFF; CDR3 DNA: TGTGCCGCGGACAGGGGGCGAAGGGTGAACACTGAAGCTTTCTTT
V gene: TRBV4-2; J gene: TRBJ2-1; D gene: TRBD2; CDR3 length: 16; clone size: -; CDR3 protein: CASSQGLAESYNEQFF; CDR3 DNA: TGTGCCAGCAGCCAAGGACTAGCGGAAAGCTACAATGAGCAGTTCTTC
V gene: TRBV19; J gene: TRBJ2-3; D gene: TRBD2; CDR3 length: 16; clone size: once; CDR3 protein: CASSILAGSSTDTQYF; CDR3 DNA: TGTGCCAGTAGTATCCTAGCGGGATCGAGCACAGATACGCAGTATTTT
V gene: TRBV5-5; J gene: TRBJ2-5; D gene: -; CDR3 length: 13; clone size: once; CDR3 protein: CASNTAGVETQYF; CDR3 DNA: TGTGCCAGCAATACCGCCGGGGTGGAGACCCAGTACTTC
V gene: TRBV9; J gene: TRBJ2-7; D gene: -; CDR3 length: 15; clone size: -; CDR3 protein: CASSASGSASYEQYF; CDR3 DNA: TGTGCCAGCAGCGCAAGCGGGTCCGCGTCCTACGAGCAGTACTTC
V gene: TRBV7-3; J gene: TRBJ2-3; D gene: TRBD2; CDR3 length: 18; clone size: -; CDR3 protein: CASSNDPSVAGDTDTQYF; CDR3 DNA: TGTGCCAGCAGCAATGACCCCTCCGTGGCGGGAGACACAGATACGCAGTATTTT